This TCR beta chain was found in a study of blood T cells in healthy people across ages. Study information: Template switching recovered approximately one barcoded beta molecule for every two T cells.

Trimming took off 5 bases at V and 6 bases at J, with 14 bases between the two ends. CDR3 length equals 14 residues. CDR1 SGHVS and CDR2 FQNEAQ come from the germline V gene. A second PCR, run for about 7 to 12 cycles, used a sample-barcoded 5' primer plus a J-beta primer mix. MiXCR was run by TCRdb on the 5' RACE reads, yielding one entry per CDR3 protein. The table lists 1.2 million to 1.5 million distinct CDR3 sequences, roughly 59% of them singletons. Donors ranged from roughly 6 to 100 years old and were healthy Caucasians in Russia. The chain uses TRBV7-8 and TRBJ2-1, with D perhaps matching TRBD2 (5 bases). The TCR comes from a man aged 18 to 29 in good health. Sequencing was performed on blood. The CDR3 region is CASSHGLDPNEQFF. The CDR3 nucleotides are TGTGCCAGCAGCCACGGACTCGATCCCAATGAGCAGTTCTTC.